The 10 T cell receptor beta chains below all came from one sample that was sequenced in a study of early T cells in non-severe SARS-CoV-2 infection. MiXCR, run by TCRdb on the 5' RACE reads, gives a single entry per CDR3 protein. The data contain about 99,000 distinct CDR3 sequences, around a sixth of them seen just once; the ten biggest clones take up about 1.3%. The sequenced sample was whole blood. The receptors shown here come from an adult who was a healthcare worker with PCR-confirmed SARS-CoV-2 infection or an uninfected control (not recorded which).

This clonotype was seen many times. The J gene is TRBJ2-2, the V gene TRBV12-3 or TRBV12-4, with TRBD2 identical over 7 bases. V dropped 6 bases and J dropped 4; count of bases not matched to a gene: 2. This CDR3 spans 13 amino acids. The CDR3 DNA follows: TGTGCCAGCAGGGGGAGGGTCACCGGGGAGCTGTTTTTT. Its translation: CASRGRVTGELFF.

The rearrangement uses TRBV10-2 and TRBJ1-6; D might be TRBD1 (5 bases). Germline V gene data show CDR1 as WSHSY and CDR2 as SAAADI. V was pared by 4 bases and J by 10 bases, with 14 bases between. This CDR3 comprises 14 residues. The CDR3 DNA follows: TGCGCCAGCAGTGGGGGGGGAACGGGATCACCCCTCCACTTT. Protein product: CASSGGGTGSPLHF.

This clonotype was seen only a few times. The rearrangement uses TRBV20-1 and TRBJ2-5; 9 bases are shared with TRBD2. V was pared by 3 bases and J by 3 bases, with 11 bases of the junction left unmatched. Germline-derived CDR1 and CDR2 are DFQATT and SNEGSKA (reference sequence). The CDR3 length is 16 residues. The CDR3 loop is CSASWPGLAAKETQYF. The CDR3 DNA is TGCAGTGCTAGTTGGCCGGGACTAGCCGCAAAAGAGACCCAGTACTTC.

Many counts were recorded for this clonotype. This chain joins TRBV5-1 and TRBJ2-7; D remains unclear. Germline-derived CDR1 and CDR2 are SGHRS and YFSETQ. The V and J ends lost 0 bases and 6 bases respectively, with 7 bases between them. This CDR3 has 12 amino acids. The CDR3 spells CASSLDRAEQYF. The CDR3 nucleotides read TGCGCCAGCAGCTTGGATAGGGCCGAGCAGTACTTC. Supplemented by reference TRBV5-1 and TRBJ2-7, the full variable domain reads KAGVTQTPRYLIKTRGQQVTLSCSPISGHRSVSWYQQTPGQGLQFLFEYFSETQRNKGNFPGRFSGRQFSNSRSEMNVSTLELGDSALYLCASSLDRAEQYFGPGTRLTVT.

This clonotype has only one observation. The V and J genes are TRBV27 and TRBJ2-5; D gene unclear. Looked up from germline, CDR1 is MNHEY and CDR2 is SMNVEV (reference sequence). The CDR3 has 13 residues. With 6 bases removed from V and 0 bases from J, the gap between germline ends came to 8 bases. The CDR3 protein is CASRGRNQETQYF. Here the CDR3 DNA reads TGTGCCAGCAGAGGCAGGAACCAAGAGACCCAGTACTTC.

This clonotype was seen only a few times. This chain uses TRBV10-3 with TRBJ1-1; the D is unclear. Germline V gene lookup returns CDR1 ENHRY and CDR2 SYGVKD. Trimming stripped 4 bases from V and 12 bases from J, with 15 bases between. This CDR3 has 12 residues. The CDR3 is CAISGAALNTFF. CDR3 nucleotides: TGTGCCATCAGTGGCGCAGCCTTGAACACTTTCTTT.

V gene TRBV20-1 combines with J gene TRBJ1-1; possibly TRBD1 for D (5 bases). The CDR3 has 16 amino acids. CDR1 and CDR2 (germline): DFQATT, SNEGSKA (reference sequence). Trimming cost V 1 base and J 1 base, with 16 bases left between them. CDR3 sequence (DNA): TGCAGTGCTAGAGCCCCAGGGCGGGTTCGGAACACTGAAGCTTTCTTT. It is translated as CSARAPGRVRNTEAFF.

In this sample, this clonotype turned up a few times. The chain recombines TRBV12-3 or TRBV12-4 with TRBJ2-4, with 8 bases matching TRBD2. Germline trimming cut 6 bases from V and 0 bases from J; bases unmatched to any gene: 7. CDR3 length equals 16 residues. CDR3 in amino acids: CASSRTLAGAKNIQYF. CDR3 coding DNA: TGTGCCAGCAGCCGGACCCTAGCGGGAGCCAAAAACATTCAGTACTTC.

This clonotype was seen many times. The chain has TRBV27 and TRBJ1-6; D is perhaps TRBD1 (5 bases). Per germline, CDR1 MNHEY and CDR2 SMNVEV (reference sequence). Trimming stripped 4 bases from V and 7 bases from J, with 20 bases between. This CDR3 region has 17 residues. The CDR3 loop reads CASSSSRSGGKNSPLHF. DNA for the CDR3: TGTGCCAGCAGTTCTTCCCGGTCGGGGGGAAAGAATTCACCCCTCCACTTT.

The CDR3 region is CASSYRQGRYEQYF. In DNA form, the CDR3 reads TGTGCCAGCAGCTACCGACAGGGGAGGTACGAGCAGTACTTC. This sequence joins TRBV5-8 and TRBJ2-7, with 8 nucleotides matching TRBD1. J lost 4 bases, V lost 3 bases, and 6 bases had no gene match. The CDR3 extends over 14 amino acids. In germline, CDR1 is SGHTS, CDR2 YDEGEE.